Listed below are T cell receptor beta chains from one sample, sequenced in a study of breast tumors, draining lymph nodes, adjacent tissues. TCRdb analysed the multiplex PCR reads with MiXCR anew, one entry per CDR3 protein. This sample yields 150,000 to 200,000 distinct CDR3 sequences, of which 30% to 35% are seen a single time; 3.8% belongs to the top ten. The sequenced sample was axillary lymph node tissue. Receptors originate from a female donor with breast cancer. Some clones in this sample may be carry-over from other donors' samples. CDR3s include the opening cysteine and the closing phenylalanine or tryptophan. The D gene is left open where the match is weak. Not every row has a clone size; where given, it reads once, few, many or a size class.

d_call | j_call | v_call | cdr3_length | clone_size | cdr3_nt | cdr3_aa
NA | TRBJ2-6 | TRBV11-2 | 16 | NA | TGTGCCAGCAGCCGATGGCGGGATAGGGGGGCCAACGTCCTGACTTTC | CASSRWRDRGANVLTF
NA | TRBJ2-6 | TRBV7-9 | 15 | many | TGTGCCAGCAGCTTACCCGTCTCTGGGGCCAACGTCCTGACTTTC | CASSLPVSGANVLTF
TRBD1 | TRBJ2-7 | TRBV5-1 | 16 | many | TGCGCCAGCAGCTTGGCCCCGACAGGGGGTCTGAAAGAGCAGTACTTC | CASSLAPTGGLKEQYF
NA | TRBJ2-2 | TRBV5-8 | 17 | many | TGTGCCAGCAGCCCACTCCCCCTCGCCGCGCAGGCCGGGGAGCTGTTTTTT | CASSPLPLAAQAGELFF
NA | TRBJ2-7 | TRBV6-2/TRBV6-3 | 13 | NA | TGTGCCAGCAGTCACGAGGAAGGGAACGAGCAGTACTTC | CASSHEEGNEQYF
NA | TRBJ2-5 | TRBV12-3/TRBV12-4 | 14 | NA | TGTGCCAGCAACTCCAGGAGCAGACAAGAGACCCAGTACTTC | CASNSRSRQETQYF
TRBD2 | TRBJ2-5 | TRBV19 | 16 | many | TGTGCCAGTAGTCCCGGGACTAGCGGGAGGCTTGAGACCCAGTACTTC | CASSPGTSGRLETQYF
NA | TRBJ1-1 | TRBV13 | 14 | NA | TGTGCCAGCAGCTTAGGCCGTTTTAACACTGAAGCTTTCTTT | CASSLGRFNTEAFF
TRBD1 | TRBJ1-3 | TRBV9 | 17 | many | TGTGCCAGCAGCGCTTTTAAAACAGGGGCGAGGGGAAACACCATATATTTT | CASSAFKTGARGNTIYF
TRBD2 | TRBJ2-5 | TRBV14 | 17 | NA | TGTGCCAGCAGCCAGGGCCTAGCGGGGCTGATCCGGGAGACCCAGTACTTC | CASSQGLAGLIRETQYF
NA | TRBJ2-1 | TRBV12-3/TRBV12-4 | 14 | many | TGTGCCAGCAGCCCCGCGAGGGACTACAATGAGCAGTTCTTC | CASSPARDYNEQFF
NA | TRBJ1-6 | TRBV12-3/TRBV12-4 | 12 | many | TGTGCCAGCAACGTCTATAATTCACCCCTCCACTTT | CASNVYNSPLHF
TRBD1 | TRBJ1-3 | TRBV19 | 14 | many | TGTGCCAGTAGGGACAGGGGCTCTGGAAACACCATATATTTT | CASRDRGSGNTIYF
NA | TRBJ2-1 | TRBV4-1 | 16 | many | TGCGCCAGCAGCCAAACGATAAATCTTTACTACAATGAGCAGTTCTTC | CASSQTINLYYNEQFF
TRBD2 | TRBJ2-5 | TRBV20-1 | 15 | NA | TGCAGTGCTAGATCGGGACTAGCGGGGGGTGAGACCCAGTACTTC | CSARSGLAGGETQYF
TRBD2 | TRBJ2-3 | TRBV9 | 14 | many | TGTGCCAGCAGCTCGGGGGGAAGCACAGATACGCAGTATTTT | CASSSGGSTDTQYF
NA | TRBJ1-6 | TRBV6-5 | 15 | many | TGTGCCAGCAGTCACCTCGGACAGTGGATTGGGTCCCTCCACTTT | CASSHLGQWIGSLHF
NA | TRBJ2-1 | TRBV6-5 | 16 | many | TGTGCCAGCAGTTCCGGCAGGGTTCCCTCCTACAATGAGCAGTTCTTC | CASSSGRVPSYNEQFF
TRBD2 | TRBJ2-3 | TRBV9 | 17 | NA | TGTGCCAGCAGCGTGACGGGACTAGCGGGAGTGGCAGATACGCAGTATTTT | CASSVTGLAGVADTQYF
NA | TRBJ2-6 | TRBV29-1 | 17 | many | TGCAGCGTTGAAGATCTCCGGACGGTCTCTGGGGCCAACGTCCTGACTTTC | CSVEDLRTVSGANVLTF
TRBD1 | TRBJ1-6 | TRBV5-1 | 16 | many | TGCGCCAGCAGCGTTAAGACAGGGGGCTATAATTCACCCCTCCACTTT | CASSVKTGGYNSPLHF
NA | TRBJ1-6 | TRBV27 | 13 | many | TGTGCCAGCTCAAGAGGGGGGCTTTCACCCCTCCACTTT | CASSRGGLSPLHF
NA | TRBJ2-7 | TRBV20-1 | 13 | once | TGCAGTGCTAGAGGAAACTCAGGCTACGAGCAGTACTTC | CSARGNSGYEQYF
NA | TRBJ1-1 | TRBV13 | 12 | NA | TGTGCCAGCAGCCCGCTTTTTGGTGAAGCTTTCTTT | CASSPLFGEAFF
NA | TRBJ1-2 | TRBV4-3 | 16 | many | TGCGCCAGCAGCCAAGATCGGGGGGGTTCGACTGATGGCTACACCTTC | CASSQDRGGSTDGYTF
TRBD1 | TRBJ1-6 | TRBV7-6 | 16 | many | TGTGCCAGCAGCTTAGGTGCGGGACAGGGCAATTCACCCCTCCACTTT | CASSLGAGQGNSPLHF
NA | TRBJ2-3 | TRBV4-3 | 16 | many | TGCGCCAGCAGCCAAGAGTTCTCAAAAGGAGCAGATACGCAGTATTTT | CASSQEFSKGADTQYF
TRBD2 | TRBJ2-2 | TRBV5-6 | 17 | NA | TGTGCCAGCAGCATCGCGGGAGCTGTCGGGAACACCGGGGAGCTGTTTTTT | CASSIAGAVGNTGELFF
TRBD1 | TRBJ2-5 | TRBV2 | 14 | many | TGTGCCAGCAGTAAGTCGACAGGGGGAGAGACCCAGTACTTC | CASSKSTGGETQYF
TRBD1 | TRBJ2-7 | TRBV25-1 | 15 | few | TGTGCCAGCAGTTACGCAGGGGGAACCCCCTACGAGCAGTACTTC | CASSYAGGTPYEQYF
NA | TRBJ1-2 | TRBV5-6 | 14 | NA | TGTGCCAGCAGCTTACGGGGGGGCAGGGATGACTACACCTTT | CASSLRGGRDDYTF
NA | TRBJ1-2 | TRBV4-1 | 18 | many | TGCGCCAGCAGCCACACTACCGGGCCAGAGGGTGGCTCGGGTGGCTACACCTTC | CASSHTTGPEGGSGGYTF
NA | TRBJ1-4 | TRBV7-9 | 14 | NA | TGTGCCAGCAGTCTTATCAAAGAGAGGGAAAAACTGTTCTTT | CASSLIKEREKLFF
NA | TRBJ2-2 | TRBV27 | 16 | many | TGTGCCAGCAGTGCTCTCAGCGTGGCGAACACCGGGGAGCTGTTTTTT | CASSALSVANTGELFF
NA | TRBJ2-7 | TRBV11-2 | 14 | many | TGTGCCAGCAGCTTAGTGCAGGGCATCTACGAGCAGTACTTC | CASSLVQGIYEQYF
NA | TRBJ2-1 | TRBV19 | 15 | NA | TGTGCCAGTAATTACCATAGCGGACCCTACAATGAGCAGTTCTTC | CASNYHSGPYNEQFF
NA | TRBJ2-7 | TRBV10-3 | 14 | NA | TGTGCCATCAGTCAGGGGGGACCCCGGAACGAGCAGTACTTC | CAISQGGPRNEQYF
TRBD2 | TRBJ2-7 | TRBV7-2 | 15 | many | TGTGCCAGCAGCCGTCCCCTAGCGGGCCTCTACGAGCAGTACTTC | CASSRPLAGLYEQYF